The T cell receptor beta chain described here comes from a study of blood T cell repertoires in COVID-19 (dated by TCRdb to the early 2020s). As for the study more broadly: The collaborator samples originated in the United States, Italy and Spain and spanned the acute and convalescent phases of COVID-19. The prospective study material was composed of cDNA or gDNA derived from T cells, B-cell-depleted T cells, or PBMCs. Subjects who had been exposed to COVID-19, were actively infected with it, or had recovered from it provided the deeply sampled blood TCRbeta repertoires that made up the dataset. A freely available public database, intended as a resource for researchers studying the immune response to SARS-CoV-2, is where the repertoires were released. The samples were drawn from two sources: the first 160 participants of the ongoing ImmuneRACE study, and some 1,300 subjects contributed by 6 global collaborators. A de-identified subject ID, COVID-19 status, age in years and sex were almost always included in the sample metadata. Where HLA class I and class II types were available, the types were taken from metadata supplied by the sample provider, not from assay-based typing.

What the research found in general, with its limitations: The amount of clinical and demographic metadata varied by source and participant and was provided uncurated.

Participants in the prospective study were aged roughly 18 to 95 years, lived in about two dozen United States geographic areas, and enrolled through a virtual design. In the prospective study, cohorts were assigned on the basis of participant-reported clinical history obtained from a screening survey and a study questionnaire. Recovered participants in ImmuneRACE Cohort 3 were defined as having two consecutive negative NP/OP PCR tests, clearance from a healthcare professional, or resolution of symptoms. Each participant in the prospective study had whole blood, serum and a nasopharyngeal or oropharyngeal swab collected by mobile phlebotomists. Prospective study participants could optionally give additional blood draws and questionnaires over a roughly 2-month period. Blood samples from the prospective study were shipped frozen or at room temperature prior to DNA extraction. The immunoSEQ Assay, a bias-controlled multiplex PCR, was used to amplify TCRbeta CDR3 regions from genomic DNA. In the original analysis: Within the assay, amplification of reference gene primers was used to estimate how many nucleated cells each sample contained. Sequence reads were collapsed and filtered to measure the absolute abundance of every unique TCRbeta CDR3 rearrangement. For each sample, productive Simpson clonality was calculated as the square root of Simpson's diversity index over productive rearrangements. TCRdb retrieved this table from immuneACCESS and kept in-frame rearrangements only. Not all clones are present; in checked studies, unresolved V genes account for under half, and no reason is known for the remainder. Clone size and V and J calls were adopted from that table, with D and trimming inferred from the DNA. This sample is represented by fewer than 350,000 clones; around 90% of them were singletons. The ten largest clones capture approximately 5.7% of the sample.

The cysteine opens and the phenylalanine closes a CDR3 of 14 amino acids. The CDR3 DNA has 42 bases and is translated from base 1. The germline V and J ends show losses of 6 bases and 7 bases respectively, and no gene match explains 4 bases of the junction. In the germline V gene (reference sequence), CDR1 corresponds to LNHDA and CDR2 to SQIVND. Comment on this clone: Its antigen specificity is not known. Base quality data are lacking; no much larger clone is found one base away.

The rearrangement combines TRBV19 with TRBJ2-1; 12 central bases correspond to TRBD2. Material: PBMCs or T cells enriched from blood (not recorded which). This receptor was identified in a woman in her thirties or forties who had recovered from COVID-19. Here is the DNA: TGTGCCAGTAGACGGACTAGCGGGACAAATGAGCAGTTCTTC. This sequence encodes CASRRTSGTNEQFF.